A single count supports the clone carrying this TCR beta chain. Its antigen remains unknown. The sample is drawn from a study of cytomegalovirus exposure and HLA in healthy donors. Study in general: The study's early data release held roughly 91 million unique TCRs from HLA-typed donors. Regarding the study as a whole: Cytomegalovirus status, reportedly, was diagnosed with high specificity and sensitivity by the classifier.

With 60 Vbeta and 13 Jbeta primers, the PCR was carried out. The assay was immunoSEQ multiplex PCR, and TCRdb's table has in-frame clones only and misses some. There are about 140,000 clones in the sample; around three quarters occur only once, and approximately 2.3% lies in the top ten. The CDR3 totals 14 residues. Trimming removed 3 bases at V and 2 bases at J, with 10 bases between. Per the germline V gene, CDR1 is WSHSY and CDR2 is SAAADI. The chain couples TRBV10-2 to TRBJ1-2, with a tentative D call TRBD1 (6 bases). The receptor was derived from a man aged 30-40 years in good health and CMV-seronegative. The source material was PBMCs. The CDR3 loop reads CASSEGGANYGYTF. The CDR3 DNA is TGCGCCAGCAGTGAAGGGGGGGCCAACTATGGCTACACCTTC.